This T cell receptor (beta chain) is drawn from a study of patients and donors after allogeneic stem cell transplantation. One entry per CDR3 protein, called by TCRdb with MiXCR from the RT-PCR reads. The sample shows approximately 430,000 distinct CDR3 sequences, more than 15% of them seen only once. This clonotype was picked up a small number of times. The sequence derives from a human donor who was either an allogeneic HSCT recipient or a stem cell or donor lymphocyte infusion donor (not recorded which). It is not recorded whose cells these are; they may come from a transplant donor. The specimen was blood, either unsorted or a sorted T cell fraction (not recorded which).

The CDR3, as DNA: TGCAGCAGTCTAGCGGGTAACTCCTACGAGCAGTACTTC. Amino acids: CSSLAGNSYEQYF. The V and J genes are TRBV29-1 and TRBJ2-7; 8 nucleotides agree with TRBD2. J lost 0 bases, V lost 8 bases, and 6 bases had no gene match. Germline V gene data show CDR1 as SQVTM and CDR2 as ANQGSEA. The CDR3 is 13 residues long.